This TCR beta chain was sequenced during a study of blood T cell repertoires in COVID-19. Across the study: Spain, Italy and the United States supplied samples that represented acute and convalescent COVID-19. Sample material is recorded as cDNA or gDNA derived from T cells, B-cell-depleted T cells, or PBMCs.

Trimming took off 4 bases at V and 14 bases at J, with 23 bases between the two ends. The CDR3 is 13 amino acids. Germline CDR1 reads GTSNPN; CDR2 reads SVGIG (reference sequence). Authors' methods: Amplification of reference gene primers was used by the study to estimate nucleated cell counts. The table came from immunoSEQ multiplex PCR; TCRdb's copy has only in-frame clones and leaves some out. V and J calls and clone size are given by that table; D and trimming were obtained from the DNA. The sample shows hundreds of thousands of clones, around 92% of them seen only once. Followed longitudinally, the Seattle patients had been enrolled during active infection.

Sequenced sample: peripheral blood. The receptor was isolated from a woman aged 30 to 39 with COVID-19, enrolled during active disease. The chain has TRBV30 and TRBJ1-2, with D perhaps matching TRBD1 (6 bases). For the CDR3, the DNA is TGTGCCTGGACTCTTGGGACAATATCACATGGGACCTTC. It specifies CAWTLGTISHGTF.